This T cell receptor beta chain was identified in a study of blood T cells in healthy people across ages. Primers used in a second PCR of about 6 to 11 cycles were a sample-barcoded 5' primer and a J-beta primer mix. TCRdb passed the 5' RACE reads through MiXCR, listing each CDR3 protein once. This sample has under 700,000 distinct CDR3 sequences, with around 24% found just once. A few counts support this clonotype. The same data also went into a second study, on T cells of mothers and their children.

Sequencing was done on a sample of blood. The TCR comes from a boy younger than 18 in good health.

The CDR3 region is CSAPAGSSGEQFF. The DNA for the CDR3 is TGCAGTGCTCCAGCAGGGAGTTCCGGTGAGCAGTTCTTC. The chain recombines TRBV20-1 with TRBJ2-5; D is perhaps TRBD1 or TRBD2 (5 bases each). The assigned J gene may be wrong: the sequence end matches TRBJ2-1 better. This CDR3 has 13 amino acids. The germline V gene encodes CDR1 DFQATT and CDR2 SNEGSKA (reference sequence).